Given below is one T cell receptor beta chain in context. What it binds is not known. The sample belongs to a study of OX40 agonist ivuxolimab in advanced cancers. Study information: At approximately 83% male, the cohort had a mean age of approximately 60 years, ranging from about 23 to 79. General study points: The mean number of expanded clones was higher in CD8+ T cells than in CD4+.

Blood specimens came from baseline, cycle 4 day 1, and cycle 7 day 1. Trimming shortened V by 4 bases and J by 13 bases, and 17 bases separated the two germline ends. The germline V gene encodes CDR1 SGHTA and CDR2 FQGNSA. This CDR3 comprises 13 residues. The repertoire was sequenced with immunoSEQ multiplex PCR; TCRdb's copy has only in-frame clones and lacks some. Among 50,000 to 65,000 clones listed, around 90% were seen once. The chain recombines TRBV7-2 with TRBJ2-1; D perhaps matches TRBD1 (6 bases). The sequencing used CD4+ or CD8+ T cells sorted from blood, collected in a trial of the OX40 agonist ivuxolimab. The sequence was obtained from an adult with an advanced solid tumor such as melanoma, head and neck, liver or kidney cancer. Here the CDR3 DNA reads TGTGCCAGCAGCTCCGGAAGGGGGTTGGATCAGTTCTTC. Translating it yields CASSSGRGLDQFF. Supplemented by reference TRBV7-2 and TRBJ2-1, the full variable domain reads GAGVSQSPSNKVTEKGKDVELRCDPISGHTALYWYRQSLGQGLEFLIYFQGNSAPDKSGLPSDRFSAERTGGSVSTLTIQRTQQEDSAVYLCASSSGRGLDQFFGPGTRLTVL.